The TCR beta chain described here comes from a study of cytomegalovirus exposure and HLA in healthy donors listed by TCRdb under 2017. About the investigation overall: According to an earlier analysis of around 600 of the donors, about 179 million T cells yielded roughly 100 million unique TCR beta sequences and 276 Gb of sequence data. The study combined high-throughput TCR immunosequencing, statistical association of individual TCRs with disease status, and machine learning to predict cytomegalovirus infection status. An early release that covered about 600 HLA-typed donors contained approximately 320 gigabases of sequencing data and tens of millions of unique TCR sequences. The aim of the study was to test whether cataloging public T cell receptors could identify signatures of past pathogen exposure. An earlier analysis of some 600 of the donors applied high-throughput TCR beta sequencing to assess whether each TCR beta V gene segment acted as functional or pseudogenic. A later genetic analysis used genome-wide SNP genotypes for about three fifths of the 666 donors, treating that subset as a discovery cohort. A later analysis re-analyzed previously published TCR beta repertoires from 600 to 850 donors and added high-resolution HLA genotyping to study TCR occurrence patterns. Across around 400 genotyped donors of the cohort, an average of 235,054 unique TCR beta nucleotide sequences per donor were sequenced, and roughly 20% of those sequences were non-productive. The study used immunosequencing to profile the T cell repertoires of under 700 subjects and linked those repertoires to cytomegalovirus serostatus. HLA typing covered class I and class II loci at four-digit resolution. About five DR-DQ haplotypes were treated as single units for association and clustering because of strong linkage in the cohort. Alongside the repertoire data, information on donor age, sex, ethnicity and CMV serostatus was compiled. In addition to the first cohort of roughly 670 subjects, a separate validation cohort of under 150 different subjects was used. Every discovery cohort repertoire had been produced on one sequencing platform. The later analysis used no new phenotypic data to find candidate immune exposures, relying instead on TCR beta sequences and their occurrence across donors. The genetic ancestry cluster associated with self-reported Caucasian donors included over 65% of the approximately 430 genotyped donors. Typing coverage varied by locus: roughly 620-640 donors for A, B, C, DRB1 and DQB1; roughly 500 for DQA1; approximately 570 for DPA1; more than 450 for DPB1.

V lost 3 bases and J lost 0 bases; the stretch between them is 8 bases long. Taken from cysteine to phenylalanine, the CDR3 has 14 residues. Just the 42-base CDR3 DNA is kept, in frame starting at base 1. CDR1 is given as LNHNV and CDR2 as YYDKDF, both from the germline V gene (reference sequence). In the case of this clone: Its antigen target is currently unknown. Within one base of it there is no much larger clone, and no base qualities were kept.

Library generation was performed with the immunoSEQ multiplex PCR assay. A mixture of 60 forward primers for TCR Vbeta segments and 13 reverse primers for TCR Jbeta segments was used in the multiplex PCR. The CDR3 region of rearranged TCR beta genes was amplified from genomic DNA by a multiplex PCR assay. The amplified TCR beta libraries were sequenced on the Illumina HiSeq System as 87-base-pair reads. Regarding the original processing steps: Across the 700 or so repertoires, a later analysis counted roughly 77 million unique TCR beta chains, roughly 11 million of which were shared by at least two donors. Raw reads were error-corrected and collapsed into unique sequences with a nearest-neighbor algorithm that merged closely related sequences to remove PCR and sequencing errors. To assign V, D and J gene segments, CDR3 sequences were aligned to IMGT reference sequences. Each retained sequence needed at least a six-nucleotide match to both a V gene segment and a J gene segment. Rearrangements were classified as productive when the CDR3 lacked stop codons and remained in frame with V and J, and all other rearrangements were classified as non-productive. CDR3 was defined according to IMGT convention as the region running from the second conserved V-encoded cysteine to the conserved J-encoded phenylalanine. In an earlier analysis of approximately 500 of the donors, sequences lacking an unambiguous match to a single V gene segment were excluded. In an earlier analysis of 500 to 750 of the donors, V segments were called functional above 56.7% productive rearrangements and were called segregating when the between-donor standard deviation exceeded 5%. A statistical classification framework was developed to diagnose cytomegalovirus status using the catalog of TCR beta chain sequences. V and J gene assignment, in a later analysis, came from comparing TCR nucleotide sequences with IMGT/GENE-DB human TR gene sequences. Using the TCRdist pipeline, a later analysis assigned CDR3 sequences along with most-parsimonious VDJ recombination scenarios. In a later analysis, every TCR beta chain was defined by the combination of its CDR3 amino acid sequence and its V-gene family, and reads without a unique V-gene family were dropped. As a way to deal with suspected cross-contamination and a sequencing artifact, a later analysis dropped hundreds of nucleotide sequences that were highly shared and had low generation probability. For each public chain, a later analysis derived a clonal expansion index from normalized ranks of inferred template counts within each repertoire. Generation probabilities in a later analysis came from a VDJ recombination model fitted to out-of-frame rearrangements, and those results were checked against IGoR. Hypergeometric tests were used in a later analysis to score TCR-TCR, TCR-HLA and TCR-CMV co-occurrence, with a repertoire-size bias correction applied to the TCR pairs. False discovery rates were estimated in a later analysis by permuting HLA or CMV assignments 20 times. In a later analysis, co-occurring TCRs were grouped with DBSCAN, and TCRdist sequence similarity was added when clustering was performed within HLA-allele-positive subsets. For co-occurrence clustering, repertoires with fewer than 30,000 or more than 120,000 public chains were excluded, along with five repertoires with anomalous nucleotide sharing. TCRdb stores this immuneACCESS table with in-frame sequences only. Part of the clones is absent; in the studies checked, under half of the shortfall reflects unresolved V genes, and no reason is known for the rest. Clone size and the V and J calls come from that table; the DNA yielded D and trimming. This sample holds some 110,000 clones; about 13% were observed only once. The ten largest clones add up to roughly 16% of the sample.

Results the study describes overall, beyond this receptor: Because the 87-base-pair reads could not distinguish some IMGT-functional V segments, including TRBV6-2 and TRBV6-3, those segments were excluded. A further reported finding was that TCR beta sequences accurately predicted the HLA-A and HLA-B alleles for most subjects in the first cohort. Three of the identified cytomegalovirus-associated TCR beta chains were confirmed in vitro to be specific for cytomegalovirus antigens. Most CMV-associated TCR beta chains appeared to be HLA-restricted in a later analysis, and the HLA associations seemed to be driven largely by CMV exposure. Because counts were too low, about 17 rarely observed V segments, including chromosome 9 orphons, were excluded from the earlier analysis of 587 of the donors. Roughly uniform sequencing depth across donors was assumed in presence/absence analyses, although this assumption may not hold. An association between a missense DCLRE1C variant and V-gene and J-gene trimming of TCR beta chains was found in a later genetic analysis and replicated in an independent cohort. An earlier analysis of around 600 of the donors showed that most TCR beta V segments appeared in productive rearrangements either about 87% or about 30% of the time, which broadly matched IMGT annotations. Compared with the approximately 670-donor mean, donors in an Asian-associated ancestry cluster had fewer N-insertions in productive TCRs, according to a later genetic analysis. Linkage disequilibrium might explain the correlated functional status among segregating V segments, but an unknown experimental factor could not be excluded. In the study, about 150 TCR beta chains were listed as associated with cytomegalovirus. At a false discovery rate of 0.05, a later analysis linked 16,951 TCR beta sequences to specific HLA alleles. In both the original and validation cohorts, the classifier was reported to diagnose cytomegalovirus status with high specificity and sensitivity. The cohort was sequenced for TCR beta chains only, and without alpha or paired-chain data the features that could be detected were limited. A cluster of highly shared sequence variants was judged likely to be a technical artifact of the sequencing pipeline. In a later analysis, HLA-associated TCR beta chains showed more clonal expansion and lower generation probabilities than non-associated chains that were equally common. In a later analysis, several top co-occurrence clusters were reported to appear linked to parvovirus B19, influenza, CMV and Epstein-Barr virus. When HLA alleles, especially DR and DQ, strongly co-occurred, TCR associations were difficult to assign to individual alleles. The authors suggested that the approach could potentially be generalized to other disease states and immunological phenotypes. Because HLA typing was unavailable for some donors at each locus, only the typed subset was used in association tests. Across donors, most TCR sequences were observed very rarely, whereas some public TCRs were present in many individuals. In a later analysis, TCR association rates were found to vary across HLA loci, with the most associated TCRs seen for DRB1 alleles and the fewest for HLA-C alleles. CMV serostatus was the only immune exposure information available for the cohort.

The cohort consisted of approximately 670 healthy bone marrow donors. All cohort members were sampled while nominally healthy, although unrecorded immune exposures were likely present. The donor tested CMV seropositive and was one of the 289 seropositive cohort members. Each donor provided a peripheral blood sample, and peripheral blood mononuclear cells were used for TCR beta sequencing. The Qiagen DNeasy Blood Extraction Kit was used to extract genomic DNA from the blood cell samples. Input material: PBMCs. This clonotype originated in a man between 35 and 55 years old in good health and CMV-seropositive. The chain uses TRBV15 and TRBJ2-5; the D gene is perhaps TRBD1, on 6 matching bases. The CDR3 in this case is CATSSGTHQETQYF. The DNA is TGTGCCACCAGCAGCGGGACACACCAAGAGACCCAGTACTTC.